A single sample gave rise to the 23 T cell receptor beta chains below, sequenced in a study of shared clonotypes between healthy human individuals. Some clones are missing from TCRdb's copy, which holds only in-frame ones; the method was immunoSEQ multiplex PCR. The table lists just over 2,000,000 clones, around 95% of them singletons. Sequenced sample: naive CD4+ T cells sorted from blood. This sample's subset: CD45RA+ positively selected. The receptors shown here come from a young man in good health.

The gene calls are TRBV5-1 and TRBJ2-7; unclear D gene. The CDR3 has 9 residues. The germline V gene has CDR1 SGHRS and CDR2 YFSETQ. V lost 4 bases and J lost 10, with 6 bases in between. As DNA, the CDR3 is TGCGCCAGCAGCCTCCCCCAGTACTTC. Translated, it gives CASSLPQYF. Full variable domain (outside the CDR3, taken from reference TRBV5-1 and TRBJ2-7): KAGVTQTPRYLIKTRGQQVTLSCSPISGHRSVSWYQQTPGQGLQFLFEYFSETQRNKGNFPGRFSGRQFSNSRSEMNVSTLELGDSALYLCASSLPQYFGPGTRLTVT.

The chain carries TRBV5-6 and TRBJ1-2; 7 nucleotides agree with TRBD1. The V and J ends lost 2 bases and 4 bases, in that order; junction bases with no gene match: 5. The CDR3 is made up of 14 amino acids. In germline, CDR1 is SGHDT, CDR2 YYEEEE. CDR3 DNA: TGTGCCAGCAGCTTAAAGGACAGGACCTATGGCTACACCTTC. It translates to CASSLKDRTYGYTF. Combining the CDR3 with reference TRBV5-6 and TRBJ1-2 gives the whole variable domain DAGVTQSPTHLIKTRGQQVTLRCSPKSGHDTVSWYQQALGQGPQFIFQYYEEEERQRGNFPDRFSGHQFPNYSSELNVNALLLGDSALYLCASSLKDRTYGYTFGSGTRLTVV.

This chain links TRBV10-1 with TRBJ2-5, with TRBD1 matching over 7 bases. Germline-derived CDR1 and CDR2 are WNHNN and SYGVQD (reference sequence). The CDR3 extends over 14 amino acids. The trim removed 0 bases at V and 5 bases at J, leaving 3 bases unmatched. CDR3 coding DNA: TGCGCCAGCAGTGAGTCAGGGGGCTTTGAGACCCAGTACTTC. It is translated as CASSESGGFETQYF.

This rearrangement joins TRBV6-1 to TRBJ2-7, with TRBD2 identical over 11 bases. The CDR3 totals 15 residues. Germline V gene sequence: CDR1 MNHNS, CDR2 SASEGT. The V segment lost 1 base and the J segment 4 bases; nucleotides outside the gene matches: 3. Written as DNA, the CDR3 is TGTGCCAGCAGTGAAGGACTAGCGGGGTTGTACGAGCAGTACTTC. This sequence encodes CASSEGLAGLYEQYF.

This sequence joins TRBV6-5 and TRBJ2-3; unclear D gene. V was cut by 6 bases and J by 6 bases, with 13 bases left in between. The CDR3 extends over 13 amino acids. Germline CDR1 MNHEY, CDR2 SVGAGI. The CDR3 loop reads CASSPTRKDTQYF. The CDR3 nucleotides are TGTGCCAGCAGCCCCACGAGGAAGGATACGCAGTATTTT.

V and J are TRBV18 and TRBJ2-2, with unresolved D. The CDR3 is 14 amino acids. Per the germline V gene, CDR1 is KGHSH and CDR2 is LQKENI. Trimming stripped 6 bases from V and 2 bases from J, with 10 bases between. CDR3: CASSLTSNTGELFF. CDR3 nucleotides: TGTGCCAGCTCCCTCACAAGTAACACCGGGGAGCTGTTTTTT.

This clone was detected once. The chain joins TRBV27 to TRBJ1-3, with D possibly TRBD1 on 6 matching bases. The CDR3 consists of 15 residues. Trimming removed 5 bases at V and 0 bases at J, with 11 bases between. Germline-derived CDR1 and CDR2 are MNHEY and SMNVEV (reference sequence). As DNA, the CDR3 is TGTGCCAGCAGTCGCGACAGGAGCTCTGGAAACACCATATATTTT. It encodes CASSRDRSSGNTIYF.

Many counts were recorded for this clone. The same CDR3 can be traced to other DNA sequences in this sample. This chain connects TRBV28 to TRBJ1-5; unclear D gene. CDR3 length equals 11 residues. The germline V and J ends were trimmed by 3 bases and 4 bases, with 1 base remaining between them. The germline CDR1 and CDR2 sequences are MDHEN and SYDVKM. The CDR3 sequence: CASSLNQPQHF. Written as DNA, the CDR3 is TGTGCCAGCAGTTTGAATCAGCCCCAGCATTTT.

The V gene is TRBV19, the J gene TRBJ2-6; no reliable D call. V was cut by 2 bases and J by 0 bases, with 8 bases left in between. The CDR3 consists of 16 residues. Germline V CDR1 and CDR2: LNHDA, SQIVND (reference sequence). The CDR3 DNA reads as TGTGCCAGTAGTATAATACGGAGCTCTGGGGCCAACGTCCTGACTTTC. Amino acid sequence: CASSIIRSSGANVLTF.

The rearrangement joins TRBV7-9 to TRBJ1-5; 7 bases are shared with TRBD1. CDR1 SEHNR and CDR2 FQNEAQ come from the germline V gene (reference sequence). Trimming removed 3 bases from V and 5 bases from J; junction bases left unmatched: 13. CDR3 length: 17 amino acids. CDR3 residues: CASSFSWGGTGDQPQHF. CDR3 bases: TGTGCCAGCAGCTTTAGCTGGGGAGGAACAGGGGATCAGCCCCAGCATTTT.

V is TRBV6-5 and J is TRBJ2-7; D is undetermined. This CDR3 spans 15 amino acids. Germline V gene lookup returns CDR1 MNHEY and CDR2 SVGAGI. Trimming left V 6 bases short and J 2 bases short, with 17 bases between. CDR3 nucleotide sequence: TGTGCCAGCAGCTCACTTCCGTACGCCGCCTACGAGCAGTACTTC. This translates into CASSSLPYAAYEQYF.

V usage is TRBV2 and J usage is TRBJ1-1, with D perhaps TRBD1 (6 bases). The germline V gene has CDR1 SNHLY and CDR2 FYNNEI. Trimming stripped 2 bases from V and 8 bases from J, with 12 bases between. This CDR3 is built from 13 residues. The DNA for the CDR3 is TGTGCCAGCAGTGAACAAACCGGGACAGAAGCTTTCTTT. Translating gives CASSEQTGTEAFF. Full variable domain (outside the CDR3, taken from reference TRBV2 and TRBJ1-1): EPEVTQTPSHQVTQMGQEVILRCVPISNHLYFYWYRQILGQKVEFLVSFYNNEISEKSEIFDDQFSVERPDGSNFTLKIRSTKLEDSAMYFCASSEQTGTEAFFGQGTRLTVV.

V gene TRBV7-9 combines with J gene TRBJ1-4, with unresolved D. The length of the CDR3 is 12 residues. V gave up 9 bases and J gave up 5 bases, with 10 bases separating them. The germline V gene encodes CDR1 SEHNR and CDR2 FQNEAQ (reference sequence). CDR3 nucleotide sequence: TGTGCCAGTGTACGGGAGAATGAAAAACTGTTTTTT. The encoded protein is CASVRENEKLFF.

In regard to this clone: Other DNA sequences within the sample encode an identical CDR3. V and J are TRBV7-9 and TRBJ2-5; D unresolved. This CDR3 comprises 12 residues. Germline loops: CDR1 SEHNR, CDR2 FQNEAQ (reference sequence). V lost 5 bases and J lost 0, with 4 bases in between. The CDR3 loop is CASSRDQETQYF. DNA of the CDR3: TGTGCCAGCAGCAGGGACCAAGAGACCCAGTACTTC. The whole variable domain, remainder taken from reference TRBV7-9 and TRBJ2-5, is DTGVSQNPRHKITKRGQNVTFRCDPISEHNRLYWYRQTLGQGPEFLTYFQNEAQLEKSRLLSDRFSAERPKGSFSTLEIQRTEQGDSAMYLCASSRDQETQYFGPGTRLLVL.

This clone showed up just once. V and J are TRBV6-5 and TRBJ1-1; TRBD1 matches at 9 bases. This CDR3 spans 13 amino acids. V was clipped by 6 bases and J by 4 bases; unmatched bases: 3. Germline V gene sequence: CDR1 MNHEY, CDR2 SVGAGI. CDR3 sequence: CASRGQGFTEAFF. DNA for the CDR3: TGTGCCAGCAGGGGACAGGGTTTCACTGAAGCTTTCTTT.

The gene calls are TRBV7-9 and TRBJ2-1; 8 bases line up with TRBD1. Germline CDR1 and CDR2: SEHNR and FQNEAQ (reference sequence). V lost 3 bases to trimming and J lost 5 bases; unmatched junction nucleotides: 6. The CDR3 runs 15 residues. CDR3 region: CASSFAGGRDNEQFF. The CDR3 nucleotides are TGTGCCAGCAGCTTCGCAGGGGGCAGGGACAATGAGCAGTTCTTC.

This clone occurred once. The gene calls are TRBV7-9 and TRBJ2-1; D uncertain. V shed 5 bases and J shed 10 bases, with 12 bases lying between them. Germline values: CDR1 SEHNR, CDR2 FQNEAQ (reference sequence). This CDR3 comprises 12 residues. The CDR3 spells CASSRTLGEQFF. The CDR3, as DNA: TGTGCCAGCAGCCGGACGCTAGGCGAGCAGTTCTTC.

V gene TRBV2 combines with J gene TRBJ1-1; D possibly corresponds to TRBD1 (5 bases). The CDR3 runs to 14 residues. V was shortened by 10 bases and J by 5 bases, with 20 bases between the two germline ends. The germline V gene encodes CDR1 SNHLY and CDR2 FYNNEI. The CDR3 loop is CATQTRVEGTEAFF. The CDR3 coding sequence is TGTGCCACCCAAACCAGGGTTGAAGGGACTGAAGCTTTCTTT.

The chain couples TRBV10-3 to TRBJ2-5; TRBD1 might be the D (6 bases). V lost 6 bases to trimming and J lost 4 bases, with 9 bases between them. The CDR3 has 12 residues. Per germline, CDR1 ENHRY and CDR2 SYGVKD. CDR3 in DNA: TGTGCCATCAGGGGGGCGTCAGAGACCCAGTACTTC. Translation: CAIRGASETQYF.

This clone was seen a single time. The chain employs TRBV11-3 and TRBJ1-6; D not certain. This CDR3 spans 20 amino acids. The V end lost 5 bases, the J end lost 0 bases, and 23 bases lay between the germline ends. Germline CDR1 and CDR2: SGHNT and YENEEA. The CDR3 bases are TGTGCCAGCAGCCAATTAAGTAGCGACCTTGTTCGCTCCTATAATTCACCCCTCCACTTT. Protein sequence: CASSQLSSDLVRSYNSPLHF.

Concerning this clone itself: The limits of the CDR3 on the DNA are not certain, so only TCRdb's listed CDR3 is given. The chain recombines TRBV7-2 with TRBJ1-5; TRBD1 was called by the table and not checked on the DNA. Germline V lookup: CDR1 SGHTA, CDR2 FQGNSA. The CDR3 length equals 18 residues, ends included. CDR3 sequence: CASSSFFGQGAGGQPQHF.

This sequence joins TRBV5-1 and TRBJ2-3; D is perhaps TRBD2 (6 bases). Germline V lookup: CDR1 SGHRS, CDR2 YFSETQ. The CDR3 consists of 15 residues. The V end lost 4 bases, the J end lost 1 base, and 13 bases lay between the germline ends. The CDR3 region is CASSPEGRRTDTQYF. The DNA for the CDR3 is TGCGCCAGCAGCCCGGAGGGCCGCCGCACAGATACGCAGTATTTT.

This clone was seen just once. The CDR3, as DNA: TGTGCCAGCTCACCGCAGGAAAGTATCACTGGAAACACCATATATTTT. It specifies CASSPQESITGNTIYF. The chain joins TRBV18 to TRBJ1-3; D call uncertain. CDR3 length: 16 amino acids. V shed 3 bases and J shed 2 bases, with 14 bases lying between them. The germline gives CDR1 KGHSH, CDR2 LQKENI.